Given below is one TCR beta chain in context. Multiplex PCR with BIOMED2 TRB-A/B primer pools amplified TRB rearrangements. TCRdb independently ran MiXCR on the multiplex PCR reads; one entry per CDR3 protein. Among about 5,600 distinct CDR3 sequences listed, roughly a quarter were seen once. This entry comes from a study of T and B cells in COVID-19 patients. From blood, about 240-500 ng of genomic DNA served as TRB template. V dropped 1 base and J dropped 5 bases, with 13 bases sitting between them. The CDR3 consists of 15 residues. Germline V gives CDR1 SGHTA, CDR2 FQGTGA. The clonotype originates from a human donor with active COVID-19. The donor label of this sample is uncertain. The sequencing input was blood. The chain has TRBV7-3 and TRBJ2-3; D might be TRBD2 (6 bases). The CDR3 nucleotides are TGTGCCAGCAGCTTAAGGGGCGGGGAGGAAGATACGCAGTATTTT. This translates into CASSLRGGEEDTQYF.